This T cell receptor (beta chain) is from a study of blood T cells in healthy people across ages. V dropped 4 bases and J dropped 0 bases, with 9 bases sitting between them. The CDR3 is made up of 13 amino acids. CDR1 and CDR2 (germline): SQVTM, ANQGSEA. This clonotype was seen more than once but under ten times. Next came a second PCR, run for about 7 to 12 cycles, which used a sample-barcoded 5' primer along with a J-beta primer mix. Sequencing recovered at least 2.5 million CDR3-containing paired-end reads from each sample. Via MiXCR, TCRdb re-called the 5' RACE reads, giving one row per CDR3 protein. Counted here are fewer than 2,000,000 distinct CDR3 sequences, roughly two fifths occurring once; the ten biggest clones make up about 23%.

The sequence was obtained from a human donor in good health. Sequencing was done on a sample of blood. The chain is built from TRBV29-1 and TRBJ1-1, with D unclear. The CDR3 DNA reads as TGCAGCGTTGGTCGTCGCCTGAACACTGAAGCTTTCTTT. Amino acids: CSVGRRLNTEAFF.